This T cell receptor (beta chain) was sequenced in a study of Ad26.COV2.S vaccination and SARS-CoV-2 variants. In this sample, this clone turned up a few times. Its antigen is unknown. As for treatment: roughly 20 received Ad26.COV2.S at low or high dose, single or two shots; about 5 received placebo; per-sample allocation not given. Material that was analyzed had been drawn on day 63 after the first vaccine or placebo injection. Cohort 1b enrolled adults aged 18-55 years in Boston. Spike of the Wuhan-strain SARS-CoV-2 was expressed by an Ad26 vector, which formed the vaccine. V lost 2 bases and J lost 0, with 4 bases in between. The length of the CDR3 is 13 residues. Germline V gene data show CDR1 as LGHNA and CDR2 as YNFKEQ. Study-wide findings and caveats: Measures of TCR breadth and depth may have fallen short of total T cell responses.

TCRdb keeps only in-frame clones here, not all; method: immunoSEQ multiplex PCR. Altogether around 450,000 clones are present, around 89% being singletons, with the ten largest covering around 3.6%. The J gene is TRBJ1-1, the V gene TRBV4-2; the D is unclear. This material consisted of peripheral blood, taken in a trial of Ad26.COV2.S vaccine versus placebo. This clonotype originated in a person between 18 and 65 years old who received the Ad26.COV2.S COVID-19 vaccine or a placebo. The CDR3 DNA reads TGTGCCAGCAGCCAACAGATGAACACTGAAGCTTTCTTT. It is translated as CASSQQMNTEAFF.